This T cell receptor (beta chain) was profiled in a study of human T cells and chemical hapten exposure. For the study at large: Patch tests containing 0.01% DPC, applied to the upper back, were read at 6 days. Overall study results and limits: High-frequency TCRs, those above 1 in 1000, stayed the same after DPC sensitization.

Time point noted: patch test 2, 6 weeks after DPC sensitization. The sample's treatment: therapeutic diphenylcyclopropenone sensitization with weekly scalp DPC. This clonotype was detected many times. Its specificity is not known. What the library attached to individual cDNA molecules were unique molecular identifiers. In TCRdb, the RACE reads were re-called with MiXCR into one record per CDR3 protein. Altogether around 360,000 distinct CDR3 sequences are present, roughly 6.3% being singletons, with the ten largest covering more than 5.5%. Looked up from germline, CDR1 is SEHNR and CDR2 is FQNEAQ (reference sequence). V was clipped by 2 bases and J by 5 bases, with 4 bases between them. The CDR3 extends over 12 amino acids.

This sequence was found in a young woman with alopecia areata. Some clones in this sample may be carry-over from other donors' samples. The material was whole blood, obtained in connection with sensitization to the hapten diphenylcyclopropenone (DPC). The chain carries TRBV7-9 and TRBJ1-5; D is ambiguous. DNA for the CDR3: TGTGCCAGCAGCTTAATGGATCAGCCCCAGCATTTT. It yields the protein CASSLMDQPQHF.